Listed below are T cell receptor beta chains from one sample, sequenced in a study of T cell responses to AZD1222 COVID-19 vaccine. Method: immunoSEQ multiplex PCR; TCRdb's copy keeps in-frame clones and lacks some. In the table there are about 150,000 clones, about 90% of which are singletons. The input for sequencing was peripheral blood, taken 28 days after the second dose of the MenACWY control vaccine. The receptor source for this set is an adult who received the MenACWY meningococcal vaccine as a control. The CDR3 runs from the conserved cysteine through the conserved F or W. The D gene is left open where the match is weak. A clone size is listed for some rows: how often the clone was seen (once, few, many), or a class if it is expanded.

v_gene	d_gene	abundance	j_gene	CDR3aa
TRBV30	.	.	TRBJ2-2	CAWLPSWTTNTGELFF
TRBV7-2	.	.	TRBJ2-2	CASSPGDGTGELFF
TRBV30	.	.	TRBJ1-2	CAWSFGQSNYGYTF
TRBV3-1/TRBV3-2	TRBD1	.	TRBJ2-7	CASSSGQGVDEQYF
TRBV6-6	.	.	TRBJ1-1	CASSPPRGAGWNTEAFF
TRBV2	.	.	TRBJ1-4	CASSESGVNEKLFF
TRBV28	.	.	TRBJ2-3	CASSLPPGTDTQYF
TRBV24-1	.	.	TRBJ1-3	CATSDLQMRVGRTQISGNTIYF
TRBV9	.	once	TRBJ1-4	CASSVTGSAGEKLFF
TRBV3-1/TRBV3-2	TRBD2	.	TRBJ2-5	CASSLGLAGGRTQYF
TRBV7-8	.	.	TRBJ2-7	CASSLAQLEEQYF
TRBV7-9	.	.	TRBJ1-3	CASSLSSGTGNTIYF
TRBV6-6	.	.	TRBJ2-1	CASSYSIGAEQFF
TRBV5-4	.	once	TRBJ2-5	CASSLAQTQETQYF
TRBV5-6	.	.	TRBJ1-2	CASSLTGTYGYTF